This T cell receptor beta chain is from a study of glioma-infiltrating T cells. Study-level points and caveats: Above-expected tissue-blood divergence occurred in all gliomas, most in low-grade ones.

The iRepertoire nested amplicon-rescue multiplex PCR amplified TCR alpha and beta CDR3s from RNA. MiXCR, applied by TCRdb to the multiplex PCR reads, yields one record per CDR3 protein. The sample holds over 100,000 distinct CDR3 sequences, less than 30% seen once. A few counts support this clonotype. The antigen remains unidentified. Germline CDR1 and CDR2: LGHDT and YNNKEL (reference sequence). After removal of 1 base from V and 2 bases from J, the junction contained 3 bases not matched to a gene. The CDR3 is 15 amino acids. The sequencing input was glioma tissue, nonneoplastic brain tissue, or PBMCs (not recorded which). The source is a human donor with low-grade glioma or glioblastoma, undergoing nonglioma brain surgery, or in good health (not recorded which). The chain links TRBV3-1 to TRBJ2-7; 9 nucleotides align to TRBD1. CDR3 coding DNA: TGTGCCAGCAGCCAAGGGGACAGGGTCGCCTACGAGCAGTACTTC. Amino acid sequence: CASSQGDRVAYEQYF.